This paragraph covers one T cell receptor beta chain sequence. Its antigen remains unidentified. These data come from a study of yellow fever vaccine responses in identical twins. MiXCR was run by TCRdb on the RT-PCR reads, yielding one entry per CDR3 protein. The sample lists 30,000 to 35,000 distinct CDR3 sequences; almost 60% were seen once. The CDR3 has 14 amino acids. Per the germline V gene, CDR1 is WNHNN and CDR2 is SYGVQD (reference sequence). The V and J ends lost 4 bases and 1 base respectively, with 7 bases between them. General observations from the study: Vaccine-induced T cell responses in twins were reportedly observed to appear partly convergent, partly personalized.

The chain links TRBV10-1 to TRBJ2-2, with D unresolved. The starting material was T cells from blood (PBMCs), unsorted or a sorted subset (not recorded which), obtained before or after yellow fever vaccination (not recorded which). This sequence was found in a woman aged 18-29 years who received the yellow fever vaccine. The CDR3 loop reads CASSVAGNTGELFF. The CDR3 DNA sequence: TGCGCCAGCAGTGTGGCAGGGAACACCGGGGAGCTGTTTTTT.